Following are 32 T cell receptor beta chains from one sample sequenced in a study of blood T cell repertoires in COVID-19. Measured with immunoSEQ multiplex PCR; TCRdb has only the in-frame clones, and not every one. The sample holds 150,000 to 200,000 clones; 85% to 95% are singletons and the top ten take around 0.53%. The sample taken for sequencing was peripheral blood. The receptors derive from a man aged 50 to 59 with acute or convalescent COVID-19.

The count of this clone is one. This sequence joins TRBV27 and TRBJ1-5, with 7 bases matching TRBD1. CDR3 size: 14 residues. The germline gives CDR1 MNHEY, CDR2 SMNVEV (reference sequence). The CDR3 DNA reads as TGTGAGAACCGACAGGGAACACTTCTTCAGCCCCAGCATTTT. This encodes CENRQGTLLQPQHF.

V is TRBV30 and J is TRBJ2-3, with D possibly TRBD1 on 5 matching bases. This CDR3 spans 13 amino acids. The germline V gene encodes CDR1 GTSNPN and CDR2 SVGIG (reference sequence). V was clipped by 0 bases and J by 4 bases, with 8 bases between them. This CDR3 is CAWSVQGADTQYF. Written as DNA, the CDR3 is TGTGCCTGGAGTGTACAAGGGGCAGATACGCAGTATTTT.

The rearrangement uses TRBV10-1 and TRBJ1-1; the D gene is possibly TRBD1 (5 bases). V was shortened by 3 bases and J by 0 bases, with 11 bases between the two germline ends. Germline CDR1 is WNHNN and CDR2 is SYGVQD (reference sequence). This CDR3 comprises 15 residues. CDR3 bases: TGCGCCAGCAGTGACAAACAGGACATGAACACTGAAGCTTTCTTT. This encodes CASSDKQDMNTEAFF.

This chain connects TRBV4-1 to TRBJ1-2, with D uncertain. With 3 bases removed from V and 2 bases from J, the gap between germline ends came to 16 bases. This CDR3 region has 16 residues. Per the germline V gene, CDR1 is MGHRA and CDR2 is YSYEKL. The CDR3 sequence: CASSHPLRAANYGYTF. CDR3 in DNA: TGCGCCAGCAGCCATCCCCTGCGGGCAGCCAACTATGGCTACACCTTC.

V usage is TRBV7-9 and J usage is TRBJ2-5, with 12 nucleotides matching TRBD1. Germline lookup yields CDR1 SEHNR and CDR2 FQNEAQ (reference sequence). This CDR3 region has 15 residues. Trimming removed 5 bases from V and 5 bases from J; junction bases left unmatched: 6. DNA of the CDR3: TGTGCCAGCAGCAACCGGGACAGGGGGCGGGAGACCCAGTACTTC. This gives the protein CASSNRDRGRETQYF.

This clone was observed once. The rearrangement joins TRBV6-5 to TRBJ1-4; 9 bases fit TRBD1. The CDR3 is 13 residues long. J was trimmed by 8 bases and V by 4 bases; bases with no gene match: 2. CDR1 is MNHEY, CDR2 SVGAGI, per germline. CDR3 in amino acids: CASSLGQGEKLFF. For the CDR3, the DNA is TGTGCCAGCAGTTTAGGACAGGGGGAAAAACTGTTTTTT.

This CDR3 is CSVSGTAGEYNEQFF. CDR3 in DNA: TGCAGCGTTTCTGGGACAGCCGGGGAGTACAATGAGCAGTTCTTC. This chain links TRBV29-1 with TRBJ2-1; 7 bases align to TRBD1. The CDR3 runs to 15 residues. Germline loops: CDR1 SQVTM, CDR2 ANQGSEA. The ends lost 5 bases at V and 4 bases at J; junction bases unmatched: 11.

The gene calls are TRBV15 and TRBJ2-1, with 13 positions matching TRBD2. Germline trimming cut 0 bases from V and 5 bases from J; bases unmatched to any gene: 10. Germline V CDR1 and CDR2: LNHNV, YYDKDF (reference sequence). This CDR3 spans 19 amino acids. The CDR3 reads CATSRDFGTSGKINNEQFF. CDR3 nucleotides: TGTGCCACCAGCAGAGATTTTGGGACTAGCGGGAAAATTAACAATGAGCAGTTCTTC.

The chain joins TRBV5-1 to TRBJ2-1; D may be TRBD2 (7 bases). V gave up 7 bases and J gave up 5 bases, with 19 bases separating them. The CDR3 totals 15 residues. In germline, CDR1 is SGHRS, CDR2 YFSETQ. CDR3 sequence: CASYAGGTPDNEQFF. CDR3 sequence (DNA): TGCGCCAGCTATGCCGGGGGGACACCAGACAATGAGCAGTTCTTC.

The V and J genes are TRBV4-1 and TRBJ2-2, with TRBD2 identical over 9 bases. Germline CDR1 is MGHRA and CDR2 is YSYEKL. The trim removed 0 bases at V and 5 bases at J, leaving 4 bases unmatched. This CDR3 has 16 amino acids. The CDR3 DNA reads as TGCGCCAGCAGCCAAGACAGACTAGCGGCGACCGGGGAGCTGTTTTTT. Translated, it gives CASSQDRLAATGELFF.

This chain connects TRBV4-2 to TRBJ1-2; D unclear. V lost 1 base to trimming and J lost 0 bases, with 12 bases between them. The V gene's germline CDR1 is LGHNA and CDR2 YNFKEQ. This CDR3 region has 16 residues. The CDR3 nucleotides read TGTGCCAGCAGCCAAGCATCCGCAGGCCCTAACTATGGCTACACCTTC. It yields the protein CASSQASAGPNYGYTF.

V is TRBV7-2 and J is TRBJ1-1; D not resolved. CDR3 size: 14 residues. Germline CDR1 SGHTA, CDR2 FQGNSA. V lost 1 base to trimming and J lost 3 bases, with 9 bases between them. CDR3 nucleotide sequence: TGTGCCAGCAGCTTAGGTTCGGGGTACACTGAAGCTTTCTTT. It is translated as CASSLGSGYTEAFF.

This clone has a single count. V gene TRBV19 combines with J gene TRBJ2-2; 10 bases are shared with TRBD2. The V segment lost 5 bases and the J segment 2 bases; nucleotides outside the gene matches: 17. CDR1 and CDR2 from the germline V gene are LNHDA and SQIVND (reference sequence). The CDR3 extends over 20 amino acids. The CDR3 sequence is CASSPPWGLAGGLNTGELFF. Written as DNA, the CDR3 is TGTGCCAGTAGTCCGCCGTGGGGATTAGCGGGGGGCTTAAACACCGGGGAGCTGTTTTTT.

Notes on this clone: The same CDR3 arises from other DNA sequences in this sample as well. The chain links TRBV29-1 to TRBJ1-4, with D tentatively TRBD1 (6 bases). Germline CDR1 and CDR2: SQVTM and ANQGSEA. There are 13 residues in the CDR3. Deletions cut 6 bases from V and 0 bases from J, with 8 bases between. CDR3 region: CSVRTATNEKLFF. Here the CDR3 DNA reads TGCAGCGTCAGGACAGCAACTAATGAAAAACTGTTTTTT.

This rearrangement joins TRBV27 to TRBJ1-2; 9 bases line up with TRBD1. In germline, CDR1 is MNHEY, CDR2 SMNVEV (reference sequence). This CDR3 has 15 amino acids. The V segment lost 4 bases and the J segment 4 bases; nucleotides outside the gene matches: 7. CDR3 amino acids: CASSSRTGDSYGYTF. The CDR3 DNA reads TGTGCCAGCAGTTCCAGGACAGGGGATAGCTATGGCTACACCTTC.

The chain couples TRBV11-2 to TRBJ2-5, with a weak D call TRBD2 (5 bases). The germline gives CDR1 SGHAT, CDR2 FQNNGV. The CDR3 covers 15 residues. V gave up 1 base and J gave up 2 bases, with 11 bases separating them. CDR3 in amino acids: CASSLATDLQETQYF. CDR3 in DNA: TGTGCCAGCAGCTTAGCCACGGACTTGCAAGAGACCCAGTACTTC.

The genes are TRBV6-5 and TRBJ1-5; TRBD1 matches at 9 bases. Trimming at V came to 0 bases and at J to 4 bases, leaving 1 base not matched to a gene. Germline CDR1 MNHEY, CDR2 SVGAGI. The CDR3 consists of 15 residues. The CDR3 bases are TGTGCCAGCAGTTACTCGGGACAGGGTAATCAGCCCCAGCATTTT. It codes for CASSYSGQGNQPQHF.

This clone appeared once. Here the CDR3 reads CSVGFRGGELFF. Written as DNA, the CDR3 is TGCAGCGTTGGATTCCGCGGCGGGGAGCTGTTTTTT. The V and J genes are TRBV29-1 and TRBJ2-2; D gene unclear. V lost 4 bases and J lost 7, with 10 bases in between. CDR1 is SQVTM, CDR2 ANQGSEA, per germline. The CDR3 runs to 12 residues.

This chain joins TRBV6-5 and TRBJ1-2; TRBD1 matches at 7 bases. Unmatched junction bases numbered 5, after V lost 6 bases and J lost 1 base. The CDR3 totals 14 residues. The germline V gene has CDR1 MNHEY and CDR2 SVGAGI. The CDR3 coding sequence is TGTGCCAGCAGAGGACAGGAGTTTAACTATGGCTACACCTTC. The encoded protein is CASRGQEFNYGYTF.

The J gene is TRBJ1-2, the V gene TRBV10-3; TRBD1 agrees at 7 bases. This CDR3 contains 13 residues. J was trimmed by 0 bases and V by 8 bases; bases with no gene match: 3. Germline CDR1 is ENHRY and CDR2 is SYGVKD. The CDR3 DNA is TGTGCCATCGGGACAGAAGCTAACTATGGCTACACCTTC. Protein product: CAIGTEANYGYTF.

This clone appeared a single time. V is TRBV5-5 and J is TRBJ2-5; 8 bases match TRBD2. CDR3 size: 14 residues. The germline gives CDR1 SGHKS, CDR2 YYEKEE (reference sequence). V was clipped by 4 bases and J by 5 bases; unmatched bases: 7. The CDR3 DNA reads as TGTGCCAGCAGCCTAGACAGGACTAGCGAGACCCAGTACTTC. Residues: CASSLDRTSETQYF.

In its sample, this clone was seen once. The chain combines TRBV7-9 with TRBJ1-2; no reliable D call. Trimming took off 5 bases at V and 8 bases at J, with 12 bases between the two ends. The germline V gene has CDR1 SEHNR and CDR2 FQNEAQ (reference sequence). The CDR3 is made up of 12 amino acids. CDR3 region: CASSLGLEGYTF. The DNA of the CDR3 is TGTGCCAGCAGCCTTGGGTTGGAGGGCTACACCTTC.

Here the CDR3 reads CASSTRRTDTQYF. The CDR3 DNA sequence: TGTGCCAGCAGTACTAGACGCACAGATACGCAGTATTTT. The genes are TRBV6-5 and TRBJ2-3; D possibly corresponds to TRBD2 (5 bases). Trimming took off 5 bases at V and 1 base at J, with 7 bases between the two ends. Per germline, CDR1 MNHEY and CDR2 SVGAGI. The CDR3 length is 13 residues.

In nucleotides, the CDR3 is TGTGCCTGGGGGACTAGCGGGAGGCTGGGAGAGACCCAGTACTTC. Its protein product is CAWGTSGRLGETQYF. The chain is built from TRBV30 and TRBJ2-5, with 15 positions matching TRBD2. Germline CDR1 is GTSNPN and CDR2 is SVGIG (reference sequence). V lost 5 bases to trimming and J lost 4 bases; unmatched junction nucleotides: 5. The CDR3 spans 15 residues.

This chain connects TRBV6-5 to TRBJ1-2, with D possibly matching TRBD1 (5 bases). Trimming removed 4 bases from V and 0 bases from J, with 15 bases in between. The CDR3 consists of 16 residues. Germline CDR1 is MNHEY and CDR2 is SVGAGI. The CDR3 reads CASSWATVTTNYGYTF. The CDR3 region has the DNA TGTGCCAGCAGTTGGGCGACAGTGACGACTAACTATGGCTACACCTTC.

CDR3 DNA sequence: TGTGCCAGTAGTACGGGACTCCCGACTGGGGAGCAGTACTTC. The encoded protein is CASSTGLPTGEQYF. The V gene is TRBV19, the J gene TRBJ2-7; TRBD2 might be the D (6 bases). The CDR3 is 14 residues long. The V gene lost 4 bases and the J gene lost 7 bases, with 17 bases spanning the gap. From germline, CDR1 is LNHDA and CDR2 SQIVND (reference sequence).

This rearrangement joins TRBV30 to TRBJ1-2, with 8 bases identical to TRBD1. V lost 3 bases and J lost 5; bases outside the gene matches: 8. CDR1 is GTSNPN and CDR2 is SVGIG in the germline V gene (reference sequence). This CDR3 contains 14 residues. The CDR3 reads CAWRGQAVGYGYTF. The CDR3 DNA follows: TGTGCCTGGAGGGGACAGGCTGTGGGGTATGGCTACACCTTC.

The chain uses TRBV3-1 (or the pseudogene TRBV3-2) and TRBJ1-3; 10 nucleotides match TRBD1. Trimming cost V 2 bases and J 5 bases; bases outside gene matches: 9. The CDR3 runs to 17 residues. Germline CDR1 reads LGHDT; CDR2 reads YNNKEL (reference sequence). The DNA of the CDR3 is TGTGCCAGCAGCCAACCCCTCGGGACAGGGGAACGAAACACCATATATTTT. Its translation is CASSQPLGTGERNTIYF.

In this sample, this clone turned up once. The chain couples TRBV30 to TRBJ1-5, with D perhaps matching TRBD1 (6 bases). This CDR3 is 14 amino acids long. The germline CDR1 and CDR2 sequences are GTSNPN and SVGIG (reference sequence). V was clipped by 5 bases and J by 3 bases, with 14 bases between them. The DNA for the CDR3 is TGTGCCTGGGCCGTTGGGACAATCAATCAGCCCCAGCATTTT. It encodes CAWAVGTINQPQHF.

The J gene is TRBJ1-1, the V gene TRBV9; the D is unclear. The germline CDR1 and CDR2 sequences are SGDLS and YYNGEE. Trimming cost V 0 bases and J 5 bases, with 11 bases left between them. CDR3 length equals 14 residues. DNA for the CDR3: TGTGCCAGCAGCGTAGGGCCCCCGGGGACTGAAGCTTTCTTT. Residues: CASSVGPPGTEAFF. The whole variable domain, filled in from reference TRBV9 and TRBJ1-1, reads DSGVTQTPKHLITATGQRVTLRCSPRSGDLSVYWYQQSLDQGLQFLIQYYNGEERAKGNILERFSAQQFPDLHSELNLSSLELGDSALYFCASSVGPPGTEAFFGQGTRLTVV.

This clone was counted a few times. This rearrangement joins TRBV6-6 to TRBJ1-4, with 8 bases matching TRBD1. J lost 7 bases, V lost 6 bases, and 7 bases had no gene match. Germline CDR1 and CDR2: MNHNY and SVGAGI (reference sequence). The CDR3 spans 14 residues. DNA of the CDR3: TGTGCCAGCAGAGCAGGGGGCGAAGGTGAAAAACTGTTTTTT. Protein product: CASRAGGEGEKLFF.

The genes are TRBV9 and TRBJ2-2; 7 bases are shared with TRBD2. V dropped 3 bases and J dropped 0; count of bases not matched to a gene: 8. Germline-derived CDR1 and CDR2 are SGDLS and YYNGEE. The CDR3 is 17 amino acids. This chain's CDR3 is CASSARRERANTGELFF. CDR3 nucleotides: TGTGCCAGCAGCGCCCGGCGGGAGCGAGCGAACACCGGGGAGCTGTTTTTT.